The sample holds a few counts of the clone carrying this TCR beta chain. The sample belongs to a study of blood T cell repertoires in COVID-19. In the original processing: From reference gene primer amplification, estimates of nucleated cell counts were derived. The table came from immunoSEQ multiplex PCR; TCRdb's copy has only in-frame clones and leaves some out. V, J and clone size reflect that table, while D and trimming were determined from the DNA. The data contain over 70,000 clones, around 89% of them seen just once; the ten biggest clones take up around 7.2%. Germline values: CDR1 ENHRY, CDR2 SYGVKD. The CDR3 is 11 amino acids. V lost 6 bases and J lost 6; bases outside the gene matches: 0.

Sequencing was performed on peripheral blood. This clonotype originated in a woman aged 80 or older with acute or convalescent COVID-19. This rearrangement joins TRBV10-3 to TRBJ2-3; 7 bases line up with TRBD1. CDR3 in amino acids: CAIRTGDTQYF. In DNA form, the CDR3 reads TGTGCCATCAGGACAGGGGATACGCAGTATTTT.